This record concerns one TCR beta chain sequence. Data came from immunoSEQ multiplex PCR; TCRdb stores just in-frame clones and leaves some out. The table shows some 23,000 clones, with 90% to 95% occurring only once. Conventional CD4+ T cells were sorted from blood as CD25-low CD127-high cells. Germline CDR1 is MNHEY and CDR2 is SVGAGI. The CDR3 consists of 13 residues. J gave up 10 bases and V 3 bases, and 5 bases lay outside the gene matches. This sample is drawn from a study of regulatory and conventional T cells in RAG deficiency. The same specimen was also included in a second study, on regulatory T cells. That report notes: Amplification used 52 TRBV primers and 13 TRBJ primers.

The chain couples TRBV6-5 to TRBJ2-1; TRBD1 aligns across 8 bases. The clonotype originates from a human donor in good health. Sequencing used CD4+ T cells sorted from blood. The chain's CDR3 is CASSYNRGEEQFF. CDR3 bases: TGTGCCAGCAGTTATAACAGGGGGGAAGAGCAGTTCTTC.